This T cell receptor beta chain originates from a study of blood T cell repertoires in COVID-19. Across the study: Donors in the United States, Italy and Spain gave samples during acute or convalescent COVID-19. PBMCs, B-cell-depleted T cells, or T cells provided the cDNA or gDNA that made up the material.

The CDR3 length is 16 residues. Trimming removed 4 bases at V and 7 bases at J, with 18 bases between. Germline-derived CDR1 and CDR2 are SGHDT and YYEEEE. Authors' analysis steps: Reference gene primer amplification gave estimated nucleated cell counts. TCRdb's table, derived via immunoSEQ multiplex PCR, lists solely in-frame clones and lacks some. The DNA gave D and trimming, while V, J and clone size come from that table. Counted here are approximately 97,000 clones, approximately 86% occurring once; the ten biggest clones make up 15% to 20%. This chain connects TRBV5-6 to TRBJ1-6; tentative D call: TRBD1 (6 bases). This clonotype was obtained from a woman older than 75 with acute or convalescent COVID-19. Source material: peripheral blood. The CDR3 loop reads CASSGAGASGNSPLHF. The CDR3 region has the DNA TGTGCCAGCAGCGGGGCAGGGGCGAGTGGGAATTCACCCCTCCACTTT.